This T cell receptor (beta chain) comes out of a study of cytomegalovirus exposure and HLA in healthy donors. Points on this clone: Its antigen is not known.

General study points: For cytomegalovirus status, the classifier reportedly gave diagnoses with high specificity and sensitivity.

The CDR3 totals 16 residues. The ends lost 2 bases at V and 5 bases at J; junction bases unmatched: 6. CDR1 MNHNS and CDR2 SASEGT come from the germline V gene. Clones were sequenced by immunoSEQ multiplex PCR, and TCRdb holds only the in-frame ones, with some missing. The table lists around 150,000 clones, 91% of them singletons, with around 3% in the top ten. The TCR comes from a woman under 30 in good health and CMV-seropositive. Sequences were obtained from PBMCs. V gene TRBV6-1 combines with J gene TRBJ2-1; TRBD2 aligns across 10 bases. The CDR3 loop reads CASSEPTSGVNNEQFF. The CDR3 DNA reads TGTGCCAGCAGTGAACCAACTAGCGGGGTCAACAATGAGCAGTTCTTC.